The clone carrying this TCR beta chain is a singleton in its sample. Its specificity is unknown. Clones were sequenced by immunoSEQ multiplex PCR, and TCRdb holds only the in-frame ones, with some missing. This sample has 40,000 or so clones, with about 94% found just once. This sample was taken from a study of graft-versus-host responses after intestinal transplantation. About the study: Every recipient had anti-thymocyte globulin induction and 2 to 3 years of tacrolimus plus steroids. Study-wide results and limits: Association was observed between peak circulating GvH clone levels and early post-transplant HvG declines. GvH clones were found in recipient marrow; some appeared first in ileum or blood.

V shed 2 bases and J shed 2 bases, with 10 bases lying between them. Germline loops: CDR1 SGHTA, CDR2 FQGNSA. The CDR3 sequence is 14 residues long. J is TRBJ2-7 and V is TRBV7-2; D is undetermined. The source was unstimulated CD8+ T cells sorted from spleen or lymph node cells, collected before transplant. This sequence was found in a human donor who was the organ donor for an intestinal transplant. Here the CDR3 DNA reads TGTGCCAGCAGCTTATATGGCAGAGCCTACGAGCAGTACTTC. Its translation is CASSLYGRAYEQYF.